What follows are 23 T cell receptor beta chains derived from one specimen sequenced in a study of T cells in Graves' hyperthyroidism and ophthalmopathy. The investigators amplified TCR beta CDR3 regions from RNA transcripts. First-round RT-PCR targeting the TCR CDR3 was performed with the HTBI primer set. From the multiplex PCR reads, TCRdb called clonotypes with MiXCR, one entry per CDR3 protein. The sample shows roughly 250,000 distinct CDR3 sequences, roughly 22% of them seen only once. The specimen was blood. The receptor set was obtained from a man aged 25-45 years with Graves' ophthalmopathy.

The table lists this clonotype with many counts. This chain joins TRBV5-1 and TRBJ2-2, with D uncertain. This CDR3 has 14 residues. Trimming stripped 2 bases from V and 7 bases from J, with 12 bases between. Germline CDR1 SGHRS, CDR2 YFSETQ. The CDR3 nucleotides are TGCGCCAGCAGCTTAATGAACGGAGACGGGGAGCTGTTTTTT. Its translation is CASSLMNGDGELFF.

Ten or more counts support this clonotype. The chain combines TRBV30 with TRBJ2-3; D ambiguous. Germline lookup yields CDR1 GTSNPN and CDR2 SVGIG (reference sequence). There are 12 residues in the CDR3. Trimming pared 5 bases from V and 6 bases from J, leaving 12 bases between. CDR3 in amino acids: CAWVRSRDTQYF. The DNA of the CDR3 is TGTGCCTGGGTACGATCTAGGGATACGCAGTATTTT.

This clonotype occurred many times. The chain employs TRBV7-8 and TRBJ2-7; the match to TRBD1 covers 7 bases. J gave up 6 bases and V 5 bases, and 16 bases lay outside the gene matches. Germline V gives CDR1 SGHVS, CDR2 FQNEAQ. The CDR3 extends over 16 amino acids. CDR3 region: CASSLRTGLTQSEQYF. CDR3 coding DNA: TGTGCCAGCAGCCTCCGGACAGGACTTACCCAGAGCGAGCAGTACTTC.

This sequence joins TRBV7-9 and TRBJ1-2, with 8 bases aligning to TRBD1. This CDR3 comprises 14 residues. CDR1 is SEHNR and CDR2 is FQNEAQ in the germline V gene (reference sequence). V was pared by 5 bases and J by 8 bases, with 10 bases of the junction left unmatched. This CDR3 is CASSPGQGGSGYTF. Written as DNA, the CDR3 is TGTGCCAGCAGCCCCGGACAGGGTGGTAGCGGCTACACCTTC. Combining the CDR3 with reference TRBV7-9 and TRBJ1-2 gives the whole variable domain DTGVSQNPRHKITKRGQNVTFRCDPISEHNRLYWYRQTLGQGPEFLTYFQNEAQLEKSRLLSDRFSAERPKGSFSTLEIQRTEQGDSAMYLCASSPGQGGSGYTFGSGTRLTVV.

Only a few counts were recorded for this clonotype. The gene calls are TRBV6-1 and TRBJ2-7; 9 bases line up with TRBD1. CDR3 length equals 13 residues. Per germline, CDR1 MNHNS and CDR2 SASEGT. Germline trimming cut 8 bases from V and 1 base from J; bases unmatched to any gene: 3. In nucleotides, the CDR3 is TGTGCCAGCCGGGACAGGGAGTCCTACGAGCAGTACTTC. This sequence encodes CASRDRESYEQYF.

This clonotype was detected ten times or more. The rearrangement links TRBV4-1 to TRBJ1-2, with 11 bases lining up with TRBD1. This CDR3 region has 18 residues. Losses at the gene ends were 0 bases for V and 2 bases for J; bases not matched to a gene: 8. Germline V lookup: CDR1 MGHRA, CDR2 YSYEKL. This CDR3 is CASSQDRTGGASNYGYTF. CDR3 sequence (DNA): TGCGCCAGCAGCCAAGACCGGACAGGGGGCGCGTCGAACTATGGCTACACCTTC.

Only a few counts were recorded for this clonotype. The V gene is TRBV14, the J gene TRBJ2-1, with D tentatively TRBD2 (6 bases). The CDR3 extends over 15 amino acids. Germline CDR1 is SGHDN and CDR2 is FVKESK. Between the trimmed V and J ends, which lost 3 bases and 8 bases, there was a span of 17 bases. The CDR3 DNA follows: TGTGCCAGCAGCCACTTGGGAGGAAACTCCGATGAGCAGTTCTTC. Protein product: CASSHLGGNSDEQFF.

This clonotype was seen repeatedly, ten times or more. The chain employs TRBV11-2 and TRBJ2-5; D ambiguous. The germline gives CDR1 SGHAT, CDR2 FQNNGV. V lost 5 bases and J lost 6, with 13 bases in between. The CDR3 consists of 13 residues. The CDR3 region has the DNA TGTGCCAGCAGCCGTGACAAACCTAAGACCCAGTACTTC. It translates to CASSRDKPKTQYF.

In this sample, this clonotype turned up a few times. The chain employs TRBV28 and TRBJ2-7, with a weak D call TRBD2 (6 bases). Trimming stripped 4 bases from V and 0 bases from J, with 10 bases between. There are 14 residues in the CDR3. Looked up from germline, CDR1 is MDHEN and CDR2 is SYDVKM. CDR3 amino acids: CASSSRDFSYEQYF. The CDR3, as DNA: TGTGCCAGCAGTTCCCGGGACTTCTCCTACGAGCAGTACTTC.

This clonotype turned up a few times. V and J are TRBV27 and TRBJ2-1, with a tentative D call TRBD2 (6 bases). V dropped 2 bases and J dropped 0 bases, with 11 bases sitting between them. Germline values: CDR1 MNHEY, CDR2 SMNVEV (reference sequence). The CDR3 totals 16 residues. The CDR3 reads CASSLTGVSSYNEQFF. CDR3 in DNA: TGTGCCAGCAGTTTAACGGGGGTGAGCTCCTACAATGAGCAGTTCTTC.

The chain is built from TRBV28 and TRBJ1-2; 8 positions agree with TRBD1. The CDR3 contains 15 residues. The junction had 20 bases not matched to a gene; V was cut back by 10 bases and J by 10 bases. From germline, CDR1 is MDHEN and CDR2 SYDVKM. The CDR3, as DNA: TGTGCCACCAGCAGAGACCTTACAGGGGGTTTGTCCTACACCTTC. This encodes CATSRDLTGGLSYTF.

J is TRBJ1-1 and V is TRBV18; D is ambiguous. Trimming pared 2 bases from V and 1 base from J, leaving 11 bases between. Germline V gene data show CDR1 as KGHSH and CDR2 as LQKENI. CDR3 length: 15 amino acids. Written as DNA, the CDR3 is TGTGCCAGCTCACCAAGTCTACAGTGGAACACTGAAGCTTTCTTT. It translates to CASSPSLQWNTEAFF. Combining the CDR3 with reference TRBV18 and TRBJ1-1 gives the whole variable domain NAGVMQNPRHLVRRRGQEARLRCSPMKGHSHVYWYRQLPEEGLKFMVYLQKENIIDESGMPKERFSAEFPKEGPSILRIQQVVRGDSAAYFCASSPSLQWNTEAFFGQGTRLTVV.

The sample holds many counts of this clonotype. The CDR3 DNA is TGTGCCAGCAGCCCATCATCATTGGGCGAGCAGTTCTTC. This gives the protein CASSPSSLGEQFF. V and J are TRBV11-2 and TRBJ2-1; D is uncertain. Germline loops: CDR1 SGHAT, CDR2 FQNNGV. V shed 5 bases and J shed 10 bases, with 15 bases lying between them. This CDR3 comprises 13 residues.

This clonotype was recorded many times. For the CDR3, the DNA is TGTGCCAGCAGTTTAGGAGTTGGGGTCAAAGCTTTCTTT. Translation gives CASSLGVGVKAFF. The rearrangement uses TRBV12-3 or TRBV12-4 and TRBJ1-1; no clear D gene. With 1 base removed from V and 9 bases from J, the gap between germline ends came to 12 bases. The CDR3 runs 13 residues.

A remark on this clonotype: The germline gene is not matched at one end of the junction; a read error may be the cause. Here the CDR3 reads CASSSISVETQYF. CDR3 nucleotides: TGTGCCAGCAGTAGTATATCGGTTGAGACCCAGTACTTC. The rearrangement links TRBV19 to TRBJ2-5, with unresolved D. Germline CDR1 reads LNHDA; CDR2 reads SQIVND (reference sequence). The CDR3 totals 13 residues.

The chain carries TRBV20-1 and TRBJ1-5; 10 bases line up with TRBD1. With V trimmed by 6 bases and J by 4 bases, 6 bases remained unmatched. Germline V gene lookup returns CDR1 DFQATT and CDR2 SNEGSKA (reference sequence). The CDR3 runs to 14 residues. Here the CDR3 DNA reads TGCAGTGCCCAGACAGGGGGCGATAATCAGCCCCAGCATTTT. Its translation is CSAQTGGDNQPQHF.

In its sample, this clonotype was seen a few times. The rearrangement links TRBV30 to TRBJ1-2; TRBD1 matches at 9 bases. In germline, CDR1 is GTSNPN, CDR2 SVGIG (reference sequence). This CDR3 has 13 residues. The V gene end was trimmed by 3 bases and the J gene end by 7 bases; junction bases not matched to a gene: 6. The CDR3 here is CAWRAPGQGGYTF. The CDR3 DNA sequence: TGTGCCTGGAGAGCTCCGGGACAGGGTGGCTACACCTTC.

This clonotype was recorded a few times. The chain is built from TRBV3-1 and TRBJ2-1, with a weak D call TRBD1 (6 bases). CDR3 size: 13 residues. V was clipped by 0 bases and J by 14 bases, with 14 bases between them. Germline V lookup: CDR1 LGHDT, CDR2 YNNKEL (reference sequence). CDR3 nucleotide sequence: TGTGCCAGCAGCCAAGACCTGGGGGCATCAGAGTTCTTC. Amino acid sequence: CASSQDLGASEFF.

The chain has TRBV12-3 or TRBV12-4 and TRBJ1-5; D may be TRBD1 (5 bases). The CDR3 has 14 residues. Trimming stripped 6 bases from V and 1 base from J, with 10 bases between. The CDR3: CASSRELSNQPQHF. For the CDR3, the DNA is TGTGCCAGCAGCAGGGAATTGAGCAATCAGCCCCAGCATTTT.

This chain joins TRBV7-3 and TRBJ2-1; D could derive from TRBD1 or TRBD2 (7 bases each). V dropped 1 base and J dropped 7 bases, with 20 bases sitting between them. This CDR3 region has 17 residues. Germline CDR1 and CDR2: SGHTA and FQGTGA. CDR3 amino acids: CASSLRGEGQGGNEQFF. CDR3 in DNA: TGTGCCAGCAGCTTAAGGGGGGAGGGCCAGGGGGGTAATGAGCAGTTCTTC.

The genes are TRBV6-2 or TRBV6-3 and TRBJ2-5, with TRBD1 matching 11 bases. The length of the CDR3 is 14 residues. Losses at the gene ends were 5 bases for V and 4 bases for J; bases not matched to a gene: 3. In germline, CDR1 is MNHEY, CDR2 SVGEGT. Here the CDR3 reads CASSIGTGGETQYF. CDR3 coding DNA: TGTGCCAGCAGTATTGGGACAGGGGGAGAGACCCAGTACTTC.

This chain connects TRBV7-3 to TRBJ2-5; 9 bases map to TRBD1. This CDR3 has 15 amino acids. V lost 1 base to trimming and J lost 5 bases; unmatched junction nucleotides: 5. The germline CDR1 and CDR2 sequences are SGHTA and FQGTGA. DNA for the CDR3: TGTGCCAGCAGCTTAATGGGGACAGGGTTGGAGACCCAGTACTTC. Amino acid sequence: CASSLMGTGLETQYF.

This clonotype was detected ten times or more. J is TRBJ1-1 and V is TRBV6-2 or TRBV6-3, with a possible D match to TRBD1 (6 bases). Looked up from germline, CDR1 is MNHEY and CDR2 is SVGEGT. This CDR3 has 13 residues. V dropped 4 bases and J dropped 5 bases, with 11 bases sitting between them. For the CDR3, the DNA is TGTGCCAGCAGTTTTTCAGGGGCAACTGAAGCTTTCTTT. Protein: CASSFSGATEAFF.